These 10 T cell receptor beta chains were all obtained from the same sample, sequenced in a study of cytomegalovirus exposure and HLA in healthy donors. PCR primers comprised 60 Vbeta and 13 Jbeta primers. The method was immunoSEQ multiplex PCR; TCRdb's version includes in-frame clones alone and lacks a portion of them. The repertoire has 100,000 to 150,000 clones, 70% to 85% of them found once; the top ten carry under 3%. The specimen sequenced was PBMCs. These receptors all stem from a woman aged 18-30 years in good health and CMV-seropositive.

The chain combines TRBV5-4 with TRBJ1-4; D possibly corresponds to TRBD1 (5 bases). Germline values: CDR1 SGHNT, CDR2 YYREEE (reference sequence). The germline V and J ends were trimmed by 4 bases and 3 bases, with 13 bases remaining between them. The CDR3 is 15 residues long. CDR3 bases: TGTGCCAGCAGCACCCCGACAGCCTCTAATGAAAAACTGTTTTTT. Translation: CASSTPTASNEKLFF. Full variable domain (remainder filled in from reference TRBV5-4 and TRBJ1-4): ETGVTQSPTHLIKTRGQQVTLRCSSQSGHNTVSWYQQALGQGPQFIFQYYREEENGRGNFPPRFSGLQFPNYSSELNVNALELDDSALYLCASSTPTASNEKLFFGSGTQLSVL.

The chain combines TRBV19 with TRBJ1-1, with TRBD1 as a possible D gene (6 bases). CDR1 is LNHDA and CDR2 is SQIVND in the germline V gene (reference sequence). The CDR3 sequence is 14 residues long. Trimming removed 6 bases from V and 1 base from J, with 12 bases in between. The DNA for the CDR3 is TGTGCCAGTAGGACAGGAAGGGAGAACACTGAAGCTTTCTTT. Protein sequence: CASRTGRENTEAFF.

The chain recombines TRBV15 with TRBJ2-5, with TRBD2 identical over 10 bases. The trim removed 4 bases at V and 6 bases at J, leaving 5 bases unmatched. CDR3 length: 14 residues. Germline V gene data show CDR1 as LNHNV and CDR2 as YYDKDF (reference sequence). The CDR3 DNA reads TGTGCCACCAGCAAAGCGGGGGGGCCTAAGACCCAGTACTTC. Encoded protein: CATSKAGGPKTQYF.

V is TRBV2 and J is TRBJ2-5; weak D call: TRBD1 (6 bases). The V end lost 7 bases, the J end lost 4 bases, and 10 bases lay between the germline ends. The CDR3 contains 12 residues. The germline V gene has CDR1 SNHLY and CDR2 FYNNEI. CDR3 region: CASNRVGETQYF. For the CDR3, the DNA is TGTGCCAGCAACAGGGTAGGAGAGACCCAGTACTTC.

The V gene is TRBV6-1, the J gene TRBJ2-7; TRBD2 matches at 15 bases. Germline assignment: CDR1 MNHNS and CDR2 SASEGT. The CDR3 has 17 amino acids. The V gene end was trimmed by 1 base and the J gene end by 3 bases; junction bases not matched to a gene: 4. CDR3 in amino acids: CASSEVGLAGGYYEQYF. The CDR3 region has the DNA TGTGCCAGCAGTGAAGTGGGACTAGCGGGGGGCTACTACGAGCAGTACTTC.

The chain has TRBV27 and TRBJ1-6; a possible D gene is TRBD1 (6 bases). The V gene lost 4 bases and the J gene lost 7 bases, with 8 bases spanning the gap. Germline values: CDR1 MNHEY, CDR2 SMNVEV (reference sequence). The CDR3 extends over 13 amino acids. CDR3 residues: CASSSTGNSPLHF. Written as DNA, the CDR3 is TGTGCCAGCAGTTCAACAGGGAATTCACCCCTCCACTTT.

The V gene is TRBV20-1, the J gene TRBJ1-2, with a tentative D call TRBD1 (6 bases). The V gene lost 6 bases and the J gene lost 7 bases, with 9 bases spanning the gap. Germline loops: CDR1 DFQATT, CDR2 SNEGSKA (reference sequence). This CDR3 contains 10 residues. DNA of the CDR3: TGCAGTGCCCAAGGGGGTGGCTACACCTTC. This gives the protein CSAQGGGYTF.

This clone was seen once. This chain joins TRBV5-5 and TRBJ1-5, with D tentatively TRBD1 (5 bases). CDR1 and CDR2 (germline): SGHKS, YYEKEE (reference sequence). Between the trimmed V and J ends, which lost 2 bases and 7 bases, there was a span of 13 bases. The CDR3 is made up of 14 amino acids. Here the CDR3 reads CASSFSIGEQPQHF. The CDR3 coding sequence is TGTGCCAGCAGCTTTAGTATAGGGGAACAGCCCCAGCATTTT.

This sequence joins TRBV2 and TRBJ2-5, with 10 bases that match TRBD2. Unmatched junction bases numbered 9, after V lost 6 bases and J lost 5 bases. Germline V gene lookup returns CDR1 SNHLY and CDR2 FYNNEI. The CDR3 length is 15 residues. CDR3 sequence: CASRRSGGAPETQYF. DNA for the CDR3: TGTGCCAGCAGGAGAAGCGGGGGGGCCCCCGAGACCCAGTACTTC.

This chain connects TRBV6-4 to TRBJ2-2, with 9 bases matching TRBD1. Trimming took 8 bases from V and 8 from J; bases not matched to a gene: 6. The CDR3 totals 13 residues. Per the germline V gene, CDR1 is MRHNA and CDR2 is SNTAGT. Here the CDR3 DNA reads TGTGCCAGCCGGGACAGGGATGTGGGGGAGCTGTTTTTT. Translation: CASRDRDVGELFF.